This entry lists 9 T cell receptor beta chains sequenced from one sample in a study of spatial heterogeneity in lung cancer. Points from the study as a whole: Counts of expanded intratumoral alpha and beta TCRs tracked tumor mutation counts.

Antigen specificity for these receptors is unknown. Stated time point: sample taken at primary tumor resection. TCRdb reanalysed the 5' RACE reads using MiXCR and keeps one entry per CDR3 protein. The repertoire holds about 7,000 distinct CDR3 sequences, about 12% seen once, with 8.1% in the top ten. The sample was lung tumor tissue, taken at surgery. Receptors originate from a male donor with early-stage non-small cell lung cancer.

About this clonotype: Little can be read into the size of this beta chain, an off-target read in a library designed for alpha chains. The V call is TRBV6-2 or TRBV6-3, the J call TRBJ1-3, with D perhaps matching TRBD1 (6 bases). In germline, CDR1 is MNHEY, CDR2 SVGEGT. Trimming took off 5 bases at V and 4 bases at J, with 18 bases between the two ends. CDR3 length equals 16 residues. This chain's CDR3 is CASSPNTGTTGNTIYF. CDR3 coding DNA: TGTGCCAGCAGTCCGAATACCGGGACAACCGGAAACACCATATATTTT.

By its share, this clonotype is large. With the library built for alpha chains, this beta chain is off target and its frequency is not meaningful. This chain links TRBV10-3 with TRBJ2-7; tentatively, D is TRBD1 (6 bases). V was trimmed by 5 bases and J by 0 bases, leaving 14 bases between them. This CDR3 comprises 15 residues. Germline loops: CDR1 ENHRY, CDR2 SYGVKD. This CDR3 is CAISNTGHSSYEQYV. The CDR3 coding sequence is TGTGCCATCAGTAATACAGGGCACAGCTCCTACGAGCAGTACGTC.

Judged by abundance, this clonotype is medium-sized. This beta chain is off target for a library built for alpha chains, so its abundance means little. CDR3 region: CASSYLYLAGQDLEKLFF. The CDR3, as DNA: TGTGCCAGCAGTTACCTTTACCTAGCGGGACAGGATTTAGAAAAACTGTTTTTT. This chain connects TRBV6-6 to TRBJ1-4; 8 bases are shared with TRBD1. V trimming: 2 bases; J trimming: 8 bases; junction bases outside the gene matches: 16. The CDR3 has 18 residues. CDR1 and CDR2 (germline): MNHNY, SVGAGI (reference sequence).

This clonotype was counted once. Little can be read into the size of this beta chain, an off-target read in a library designed for alpha chains. The chain carries TRBV10-3 and TRBJ2-1; no definite D call. The CDR3 is 13 residues long. The V end lost 3 bases, the J end lost 1 base, and 4 bases lay between the germline ends. Germline V gives CDR1 ENHRY, CDR2 SYGVKD. CDR3 amino acids: CAISEGSYNEQFF. CDR3 DNA: TGTGCCATCAGTGAAGGGTCCTACAATGAGCAGTTCTTC.

This clonotype was picked up many times. This beta chain appears as a stray read in a library generated for alpha chains; its size is not informative. J is TRBJ2-7 and V is TRBV3-1, with 7 bases matching TRBD2. The CDR3 loop spans 14 amino acids. The germline gives CDR1 LGHDT, CDR2 YNNKEL (reference sequence). V shed 1 base, J shed 4 bases, and the junction held 4 bases outside the gene matches. The CDR3 is CASSQVGRRYEQYF. The CDR3, as DNA: TGTGCCAGCAGCCAAGTCGGGAGGAGGTACGAGCAGTACTTC.

Turning to this clonotype: This beta chain turned up in a library designed for alpha chains; as an off-target read, its abundance says little. This chain links TRBV20-1 with TRBJ2-3; TRBD2 agrees at 10 bases. This CDR3 is built from 16 residues. CDR1 is DFQATT, CDR2 SNEGSKA, per germline (reference sequence). The V gene end was trimmed by 0 bases and the J gene end by 2 bases; junction bases not matched to a gene: 5. CDR3 coding DNA: TGCAGTGCTAGAGATCCACTAGCGGGGTTCACAGATACGCAGTATTTT. Translated: CSARDPLAGFTDTQYF.

This clonotype ranks as medium-sized. Because this beta chain is a stray read in a library intended to capture alpha chains, its abundance should not be given much weight. CDR3 in DNA: TGTGCCAGCAGCAACCCTGGGACAGTAGCTTTCTTT. As protein: CASSNPGTVAFF. The chain joins TRBV12-3 or TRBV12-4 to TRBJ1-1, with 7 bases fitting TRBD1. The CDR3 consists of 12 residues. The J segment lost 10 bases and the V segment lost 6 bases, leaving 8 bases of the junction unmatched.

This clonotype is judged large. Since it is a stray read in a library aimed at alpha chains, this beta chain has a size that is not meaningful. V gene TRBV5-6 combines with J gene TRBJ1-6; 9 nucleotides match TRBD1. The germline gives CDR1 SGHDT, CDR2 YYEEEE. The CDR3 consists of 16 residues. V lost 3 bases to trimming and J lost 3 bases; unmatched junction nucleotides: 4. The CDR3 protein is CASSWDRELYNSPLHF. CDR3 DNA: TGTGCCAGCAGCTGGGACAGGGAGCTCTATAATTCACCCCTCCACTTT. The complete variable domain, with remaining parts taken from reference TRBV5-6 and TRBJ1-6, reads DAGVTQSPTHLIKTRGQQVTLRCSPKSGHDTVSWYQQALGQGPQFIFQYYEEEERQRGNFPDRFSGHQFPNYSSELNVNALLLGDSALYLCASSWDRELYNSPLHFGNGTRLTVT.

At least ten counts were recorded for this clonotype. This beta chain lies outside the target of a library built for alpha chains; its clone size means little. V gene TRBV30 combines with J gene TRBJ2-6; 11 positions match TRBD2. The V segment lost 8 bases and the J segment 0 bases; nucleotides outside the gene matches: 6. The CDR3 spans 16 residues. Germline V gene data show CDR1 as GTSNPN and CDR2 as SVGIG (reference sequence). In DNA, the CDR3 is TGTGCCCGAACTAGCGGGGGCCTCTCTGGGGCCAACGTCCTGACTTTC. This encodes CARTSGGLSGANVLTF.